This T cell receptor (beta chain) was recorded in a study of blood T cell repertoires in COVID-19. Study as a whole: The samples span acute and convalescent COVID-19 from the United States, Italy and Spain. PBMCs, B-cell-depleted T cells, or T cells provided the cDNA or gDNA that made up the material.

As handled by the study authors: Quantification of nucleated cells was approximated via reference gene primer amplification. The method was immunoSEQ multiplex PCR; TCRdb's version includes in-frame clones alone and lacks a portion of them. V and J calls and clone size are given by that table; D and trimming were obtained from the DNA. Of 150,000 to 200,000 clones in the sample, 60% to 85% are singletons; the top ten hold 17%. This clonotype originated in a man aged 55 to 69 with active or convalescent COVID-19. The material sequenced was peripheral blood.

The CDR3: CASSPRGTGGQEQFF. CDR3 nucleotides: TGTGCCAGCTCACCACGCGGGACAGGGGGCCAAGAGCAGTTCTTC. The rearrangement links TRBV18 to TRBJ2-1; 12 bases match TRBD1. The V gene's germline CDR1 is KGHSH and CDR2 LQKENI. V gave up 1 base and J gave up 10 bases; unmatched junction bases: 5. The CDR3 spans 15 residues.